This T cell receptor (beta chain) was retrieved from a study of cytomegalovirus exposure and HLA in healthy donors (dated by TCRdb to about 2017). About the study as a whole: In an earlier analysis of about 560 of the donors, 250 to 300 Gb of sequence data and just under 120 million unique TCR beta sequences from 180 million or so T cells were reported. An early release that covered roughly 600 HLA-typed donors contained about 300 gigabases of sequencing data and tens of millions of unique TCR sequences. Of the roughly 400 genotyped donors, roughly 85% fell in the genetic ancestry cluster associated with self-reported Caucasian donors. The study aimed to test whether signatures of past pathogen exposure could be identified by cataloging public T cell receptors. Using immunosequencing, the study profiled T cell repertoires from 666 subjects and related those repertoires to cytomegalovirus serostatus. In addition to the first cohort of about 650 subjects, a separate validation cohort of under 150 different subjects was used. The study combined high-throughput TCR immunosequencing, statistical association of individual TCRs with disease status, and machine learning to predict cytomegalovirus infection status. A later analysis re-analyzed previously published TCR beta repertoires from several hundred donors and added high-resolution HLA genotyping to study TCR occurrence patterns. The later analysis used no new phenotypic data to find candidate immune exposures, relying instead on TCR beta sequences and their occurrence across donors. To decide whether each TCR beta V gene segment behaved as functional or pseudogenic, an earlier analysis of over 500 of the donors relied on high-throughput TCR beta sequencing. Donor age, sex, ethnicity and CMV serostatus were compiled alongside the repertoire data. A later genetic analysis took genome-wide SNP genotypes for about 55% of the 666 donors and used that subset as a discovery cohort. All discovery cohort repertoires had been generated on a single sequencing platform. HLA typing included class I and class II loci at four-digit resolution. Typing coverage differed by locus: A, B, C, DRB1 and DQB1 were typed in roughly 620-630 donors, DQA1 in roughly 500, DPA1 in some 610, and DPB1 in 400 to 490. Roughly five DR-DQ haplotypes were treated as single units for association and clustering because of strong linkage in the cohort. Among approximately 370 genotyped donors of the cohort, an average of roughly 230,000 unique TCR beta nucleotide sequences was sequenced per donor, of which about 18% were non-productive.

From its cysteine to its phenylalanine, the CDR3 spans 16 amino acids. CDR3 DNA only is kept here, 48 bases in frame from base 1. The protocol used for the library was the immunoSEQ multiplex PCR assay. For the multiplex PCR, a mixture combining 60 forward primers for TCR Vbeta segments and 13 reverse primers for TCR Jbeta segments was used. The CDR3 region of rearranged TCR beta genes was amplified from genomic DNA by a multiplex PCR assay. On the Illumina HiSeq System, the amplified TCR beta libraries were sequenced as 87-base-pair reads. Processing in the source paper ran as follows. A later analysis counted tens of millions of unique TCR beta chains across the 500 to 850 repertoires, and approximately 11 million of these chains were shared by at least two donors. To remove PCR and sequencing errors, raw reads were error-corrected and collapsed into unique sequences using a nearest-neighbor algorithm that merged closely related sequences. V, D and J gene segments were assigned by aligning CDR3 sequences to IMGT reference sequences. Each retained sequence needed at least a six-nucleotide match to both a V gene segment and a J gene segment. Rearrangements were called productive when the CDR3 lacked stop codons and stayed in frame with V and J; all others were non-productive. CDR3 was defined according to IMGT convention as the region running from the second conserved V-encoded cysteine to the conserved J-encoded phenylalanine. Sequences without an unambiguous match to a single V gene segment were excluded from the earlier analysis of about 640 of the donors. An earlier analysis of fewer than 650 of the donors classified V segments as functional when productive rearrangements were above 56.7% and as segregating when the standard deviation between donors was above 5%. A statistical classification framework was built to diagnose cytomegalovirus status from the catalog of TCR beta chain sequences. A later analysis assigned V and J genes by comparing TCR nucleotide sequences with IMGT/GENE-DB human TR gene sequences. Using the TCRdist pipeline, a later analysis assigned CDR3 sequences along with most-parsimonious VDJ recombination scenarios. A later analysis defined each TCR beta chain by its CDR3 amino acid sequence plus V-gene family, and excluded reads lacking a unique V-gene family. In a later analysis, around 600 highly shared, low-generation-probability nucleotide sequences were removed to address suspected cross-contamination and a sequencing artifact. A later analysis calculated a clonal expansion index for each public chain from normalized within-repertoire ranks of inferred template counts. Generation probabilities in a later analysis came from a VDJ recombination model fitted to out-of-frame rearrangements, and those results were checked against IGoR. In a later analysis, TCR-TCR, TCR-HLA and TCR-CMV co-occurrence was scored with hypergeometric tests, and a repertoire-size bias correction was applied to TCR pairs. To estimate false discovery rates, a later analysis permuted the HLA or CMV assignments 20 times. In a later analysis, co-occurring TCRs were grouped using DBSCAN, and TCRdist sequence similarity was added for clustering within HLA-allele-positive subsets. For co-occurrence clustering, repertoires with fewer than 30,000 or more than 120,000 public chains were excluded, along with roughly 5 repertoires with anomalous nucleotide sharing. TCRdb obtained this table from immuneACCESS and retained in-frame rearrangements with V and J assigned. These tables miss some clones; where compared with another copy, unresolved V genes account for less than half of the shortfall, and the remainder is unexplained. The V and J calls and the clone size are those of that table, but D and trimming were determined from the DNA. The sample has 70,000 or so clones on record, 82% of them singletons. The ten top clones hold 1.5% to 2% of the sample.

On the study overall, not on this receptor specifically: According to a later analysis, parvovirus B19, influenza, CMV and Epstein-Barr virus appeared linked to several top co-occurrence clusters. The presence/absence analyses assumed that sequencing depth was roughly uniform across donors, and that assumption may not be true. The study listed around 160 TCR beta chains as associated with cytomegalovirus. In this cohort, only TCR beta chains were sequenced, and detectable features were limited by the absence of alpha or paired-chain data. The classifier was reported to diagnose cytomegalovirus status with high specificity and sensitivity in both the original and validation cohorts. CMV serostatus was the only immune exposure information available for the cohort. Because counts were too low, roughly 17 rarely observed V segments, including chromosome 9 orphons, were left out of the earlier analysis of 500 to 750 of the donors. A further reported finding was that TCR beta sequences accurately predicted the HLA-A and HLA-B alleles for most subjects in the first cohort. Correlated functional status among segregating V segments might be attributable to linkage disequilibrium, but an unknown experimental factor could not be ruled out. According to a later genetic analysis, donors in an Asian-associated ancestry cluster had fewer N-insertions in productive TCRs than the approximately 650-donor mean. In a later analysis, HLA-associated TCR beta chains were found to be more clonally expanded and to have lower generation probabilities than equally common non-associated chains. Most TCR sequences were seen in very few donors, while some public TCRs were found in many individuals. The sequencing pipeline was judged likely to have produced a cluster of highly shared sequence variants as a technical artifact. In vitro tests confirmed that a few of the cytomegalovirus-associated TCR beta chains recognize cytomegalovirus antigens. Some IMGT-functional V segments, including TRBV6-2 and TRBV6-3, could not be told apart with the 87-base-pair reads, so those segments were excluded. Because HLA typing was unavailable for some donors at each locus, only the typed subset was used in association tests. Specific HLA alleles were associated with over 15,000 TCR beta sequences at a false discovery rate of 0.05 in a later analysis. When HLA alleles, especially DR and DQ, strongly co-occurred, attributing TCR associations to individual alleles was difficult. An earlier analysis of roughly 570 of the donors showed that most TCR beta V segments appeared in productive rearrangements either about 90% or about 30% of the time, which broadly matched IMGT annotations. A later analysis found that most CMV-associated TCR beta chains appeared HLA-restricted, with HLA associations seemingly driven largely by CMV exposure. In a later analysis, TCR association rates were found to vary across HLA loci, with the most associated TCRs seen for DRB1 alleles and the fewest for HLA-C alleles. A later genetic analysis associated a missense DCLRE1C variant with V-gene and J-gene trimming of TCR beta chains, and an independent cohort replicated the association. According to the authors, the approach could potentially be generalized to other disease states and immunological phenotypes.

This clone was found once. Its antigen has not been determined. One base away there is no much larger clone; base qualities are not given. The cohort was made up of approximately 700 healthy bone marrow donors. At the time of sampling, every cohort member was nominally healthy, though immune exposures that went unrecorded were likely present. The donor tested CMV seronegative and was one of the 352 seronegative cohort members. A peripheral blood sample was collected from each donor, and TCR beta sequencing was performed on peripheral blood mononuclear cells. The Qiagen DNeasy Blood Extraction Kit was used to extract genomic DNA from the blood cell samples.

The sequencing sample was made of PBMCs. The receptor's source is a man younger than 35 in good health and CMV-seronegative. The rearrangement joined TRBV1 to TRBJ2-7; TRBD2, the table's D call, was not compared with the DNA. TRBV1 is marked as a pseudogene. The bases read TGCACCAGCAGCCAAGTAATCGCGGGGGACCCCTACGAGCAGTACTTC. Translated, this gives CTSSQVIAGDPYEQYF.